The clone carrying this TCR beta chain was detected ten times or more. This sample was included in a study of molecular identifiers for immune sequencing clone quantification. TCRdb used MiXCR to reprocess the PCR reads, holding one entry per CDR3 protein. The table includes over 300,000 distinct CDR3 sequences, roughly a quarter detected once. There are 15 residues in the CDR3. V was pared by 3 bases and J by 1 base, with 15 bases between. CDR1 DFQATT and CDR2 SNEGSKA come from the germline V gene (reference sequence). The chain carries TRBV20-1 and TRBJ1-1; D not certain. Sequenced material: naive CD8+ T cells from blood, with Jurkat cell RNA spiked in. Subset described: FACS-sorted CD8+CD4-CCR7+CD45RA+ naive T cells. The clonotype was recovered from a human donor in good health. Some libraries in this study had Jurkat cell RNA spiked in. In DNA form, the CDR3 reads TGCAGTGCTAGTGGTTTTGAGGAAACGAACACTGAAGCTTTCTTT. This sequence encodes CSASGFEETNTEAFF.